This T cell receptor beta chain was identified during a study of OX40 agonist ivuxolimab in advanced cancers. Overall study context: One patient with hepatocellular carcinoma and two with cutaneous melanoma, three in all, had partial responses.

Trimming took 4 bases from V and 5 from J, leaving 12 bases between them. From germline, CDR1 is SNHLY and CDR2 FYNNEI. The CDR3 totals 15 residues. Notes on this clone: Its antigen remains unknown.

Here immunoSEQ multiplex PCR was the method, and the copy in TCRdb shows in-frame clones only, minus some. This table has roughly 100,000 clones, around 84% appearing once. Exclusion applied to patients with autoimmune disease history or systemic immunosuppression. Study conclusions and caveats: Among the least clonally expanded were partial responders at 0.1-3.0 mg/kg. Expanded clones were, on average, more numerous among CD8+ T cells than CD4+.

V and J are TRBV2 and TRBJ2-6, with D unclear. This sequence was found in an adult with an advanced solid tumor such as melanoma, head and neck, liver or kidney cancer. The sequenced sample was CD4+ or CD8+ T cells sorted from blood, obtained in a trial of the OX40 agonist ivuxolimab. CDR3 nucleotide sequence: TGTGCCAGCAGTGCAATCCGATCTAGGGCCAACGTCCTGACTTTC. Its protein is CASSAIRSRANVLTF.